This TCR beta chain stems from a study of neurological immune-mediated disorders. General study findings and limits: HTLV-1-associated myelopathy had the most TCR clonal expansion, while multiple sclerosis had the least, a level that fell below healthy controls. Clinical features showed no association with the multiple sclerosis repertoire cluster, and MRI features showed none either. The absence of shared CDR3 amino acid sequences among expanded clones across subjects suggests private repertoires in all groups. Phylogenetic grouping put 18 of 34 multiple sclerosis patients' repertoires into one related-CDR3 cluster, a possible signature.

This clonotype was found many times. Its cognate antigen is unknown. TCRdb called the 5' RACE reads again in MiXCR, with one record for every CDR3 protein. The table shows about 46,000 distinct CDR3 sequences, with 1.9% occurring only once. The sample comprised PBMCs. The sequence derives from a woman between 35 and 50 years old with multiple sclerosis.

Here the CDR3 reads CASSLSQRTGEQYF. CDR3 bases: TGTGCCAGCAGCTTATCACAGCGGACAGGCGAGCAGTACTTC. V and J are TRBV11-2 and TRBJ2-7; TRBD1 matches at 7 bases. Germline lookup yields CDR1 SGHAT and CDR2 FQNNGV. The trim removed 2 bases at V and 6 bases at J, leaving 7 bases unmatched. The CDR3 has 14 residues.